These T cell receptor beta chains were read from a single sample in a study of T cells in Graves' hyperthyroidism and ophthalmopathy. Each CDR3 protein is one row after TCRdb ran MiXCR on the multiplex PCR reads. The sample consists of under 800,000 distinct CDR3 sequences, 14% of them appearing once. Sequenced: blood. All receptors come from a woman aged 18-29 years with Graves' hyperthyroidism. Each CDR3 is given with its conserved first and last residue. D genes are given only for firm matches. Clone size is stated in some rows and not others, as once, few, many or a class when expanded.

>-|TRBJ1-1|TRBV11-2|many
CASSSALTYMNTEAFF
TGTGCCAGCAGCTCCGCCTTGACATACATGAACACTGAAGCTTTCTTT
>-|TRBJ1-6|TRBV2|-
CASNRRSYDNSPLHF
TGTGCCAGCAATCGACGGAGTTACGACAATTCACCCCTCCACTTT
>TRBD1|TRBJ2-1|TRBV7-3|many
CASSLRGQGAINEQFF
TGTGCCAGCAGCCTCAGGGGGCAGGGGGCTATCAATGAGCAGTTCTTC
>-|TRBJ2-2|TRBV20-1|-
CSARAGYNTGELFF
TGCAGTGCTAGGGCCGGGTACAACACCGGGGAGCTGTTTTTT
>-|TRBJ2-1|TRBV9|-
CASSPSPGGGNEQFF
TGTGCCAGCAGCCCCAGCCCCGGGGGTGGCAATGAGCAGTTCTTC
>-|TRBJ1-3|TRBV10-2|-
CASIAIGSGNTIYF
TGCGCCAGCATCGCGATCGGCTCTGGAAACACCATATATTTT
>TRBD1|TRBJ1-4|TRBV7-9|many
CASSTTVLGLGTGFEKLFF
TGTGCCAGCAGCACAACGGTTCTGGGTCTTGGGACAGGGTTTGAAAAACTGTTTTTT
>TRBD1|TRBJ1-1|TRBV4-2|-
CASTQSGGNTEAFF
TGTGCCAGCACCCAATCAGGGGGGAACACTGAAGCTTTCTTT
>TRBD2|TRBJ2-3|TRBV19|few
CASSGLVPSTDTQYF
TGTGCCAGTAGCGGACTAGTGCCTAGCACAGATACGCAGTATTTT
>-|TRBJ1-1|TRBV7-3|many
CASSLTGLGGSEAFF
TGTGCCAGCAGCTTAACCGGACTAGGGGGTTCTGAAGCTTTCTTT
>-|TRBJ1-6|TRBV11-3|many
CASSFGTANSPLHF
TGTGCCAGCAGTTTTGGGACGGCTAATTCACCCCTCCACTTT
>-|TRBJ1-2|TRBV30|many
CARYRGTYGYTF
TGTGCCCGGTACCGGGGTACCTATGGCTACACCTTC
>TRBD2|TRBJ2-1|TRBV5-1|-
CASSLPRAGGYNEQFF
TGCGCCAGCAGCTTGCCCCGGGCGGGAGGATACAATGAGCAGTTCTTC
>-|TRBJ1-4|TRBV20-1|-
CSVSRAGPNEKLFF
TGCAGTGTTTCCCGGGCAGGGCCAAATGAAAAACTGTTTTTT
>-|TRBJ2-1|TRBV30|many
CAWNPLPYNEQFF
TGTGCCTGGAACCCACTACCGTACAATGAGCAGTTCTTC
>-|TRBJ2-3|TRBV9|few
CASSAPQEGEPTDTQYF
TGTGCCAGCAGCGCTCCCCAGGAGGGAGAGCCCACAGATACGCAGTATTTT
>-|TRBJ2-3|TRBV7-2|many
CASRGGVSTDTQYF
TGTGCCAGCAGGGGCGGGGTTAGCACAGATACGCAGTATTTT
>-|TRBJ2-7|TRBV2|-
CASRGLVREQYF
TGTGCCAGCAGGGGCTTAGTCCGTGAGCAGTACTTC
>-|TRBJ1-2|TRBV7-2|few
CASSFEGRPSFYGYTF
TGTGCCAGCAGTTTCGAAGGACGTCCATCGTTTTATGGCTACACCTTC
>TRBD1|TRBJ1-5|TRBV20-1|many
CSAQTGYSNQPQHF
TGCAGTGCCCAGACAGGGTATAGCAATCAGCCCCAGCATTTT
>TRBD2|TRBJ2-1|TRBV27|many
CASSRIAGARDEQFF
TGTGCCAGCAGTCGCATAGCGGGAGCGCGCGATGAGCAGTTCTTC
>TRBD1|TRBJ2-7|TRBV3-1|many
CASSQAGTGLYEQYF
TGTGCCAGCAGCCAAGCCGGGACAGGGTTGTACGAGCAGTACTTC
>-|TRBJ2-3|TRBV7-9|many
CASSLGGSTTDTQYF
TGTGCCAGCAGCTTAGGTGGGAGTACGACAGATACGCAATATTTT
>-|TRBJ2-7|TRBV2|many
CASSESPYEQYF
TGTGCCAGCAGTGAGAGTCCCTACGAGCAGTACTTC
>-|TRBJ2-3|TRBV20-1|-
CSASAGDTQYF
TGCAGTGCTAGCGCCGGGGATACGCAGTATTTT